This record concerns one T cell receptor (beta chain) sequence. Random hexamers were used to reverse transcribe 0.5 to 1 ug of RNA. The method of amplification for TCR beta CDR3 was immunoSEQ multiplex PCR, covering 54 Vbeta and 13 Jbeta. TCRdb ran MiXCR on the immunoSEQ multiplex PCR reads and lists one entry per CDR3 protein. The data show about 130,000 distinct CDR3 sequences, around 96% seen once. These data originate in a study of CD8 T cells in Susac syndrome. Study information: When their blood was taken, the Susac syndrome patients had either not yet had any therapy, were taking corticosteroids, or were taking intravenous immunoglobulin alone.

Negative isolation was used for CD8+ and CD4+ T cells, and FACS enrichment was applied to TEMRA cells. Trimming shortened V by 0 bases and J by 0 bases, and 15 bases separated the two germline ends. This CDR3 region has 18 residues. The germline gives CDR1 SNHLY, CDR2 FYNNEI. The sample comprised CD8+ T cells from PBMCs. The source is a human donor with Susac syndrome. The V gene is TRBV2, the J gene TRBJ2-4, with D perhaps given as TRBD1 or TRBD2 (5 bases each). The CDR3 DNA is TGTGCCAGCAGTGAAGCGCTTATCGGGACCGAAGCCAAAAACATTCAGTACTTC. The encoded protein is CASSEALIGTEAKNIQYF.